The clone carrying this T cell receptor beta chain was found a few times. This sample was taken from a study of blood T cell repertoires in COVID-19. Looking at the study overall: Sites across the United States, Italy and Spain contributed samples from acute and convalescent COVID-19. T cells, B-cell-depleted T cells, or PBMCs provided the cDNA or gDNA that served as material.

Source study methods: Amplification from reference gene primers served as the basis for estimated nucleated cell counts. Measured with immunoSEQ multiplex PCR; TCRdb has only the in-frame clones, and not every one. That table is the source of V, J and clone size, and D and trimming were worked out from the DNA. The sample contains about 50,000 clones, about 92% of which appear only once. Unmatched junction bases numbered 9, after V lost 0 bases and J lost 4 bases. This CDR3 contains 16 residues. Germline CDR1 is SGHRS and CDR2 is YFSETQ. Sample: peripheral blood. The TCR comes from a man aged 50-60 years with active COVID-19. The J gene is TRBJ2-7, the V gene TRBV5-1, with 8 bases lining up with TRBD2. The CDR3 region has the DNA TGCGCCAGCAGCTTGGTCGCGGGGGGATCTGGATACGAGCAGTACTTC. Translating gives CASSLVAGGSGYEQYF.